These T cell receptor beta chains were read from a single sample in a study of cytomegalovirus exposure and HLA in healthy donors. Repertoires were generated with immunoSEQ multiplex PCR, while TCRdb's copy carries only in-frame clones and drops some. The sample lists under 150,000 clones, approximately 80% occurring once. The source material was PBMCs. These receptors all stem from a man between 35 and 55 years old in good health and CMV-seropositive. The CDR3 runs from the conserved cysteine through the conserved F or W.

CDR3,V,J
CASSLGAGGYNEQFF,TRBV5-4,TRBJ2-1
CASSTYPRDREGETQYF,TRBV5-1,TRBJ2-5
CASSLGPGDYGYTF,TRBV5-1,TRBJ1-2
CASSEEGGGPLLNEQFF,TRBV25-1,TRBJ2-1
CASSQIQPRGFAYNEQFF,TRBV4-1,TRBJ2-1
CASSETGGIFDEQFF,TRBV6-6,TRBJ2-1
CAWTQKAGGRTGELFF,TRBV30,TRBJ2-2
CASSNSNQPQHF,TRBV9,TRBJ1-5
CASSSTSGPKWTQYF,TRBV7-9,TRBJ2-5
CASSETSGGSSQYF,TRBV6-4,TRBJ2-5
CASSFTGSMETQYF,TRBV27,TRBJ2-5
CAWSVAGEQYF,TRBV30,TRBJ2-7
CASSVDLARTGELFF,TRBV9,TRBJ2-2
CASGSGFTGDNEQFF,TRBV12-5,TRBJ2-1
CAWSVEGDTEAFF,TRBV30,TRBJ1-1
CATSRGLGNQPQHF,TRBV15,TRBJ1-5
CASSPGTIGTGNTIYF,TRBV7-2,TRBJ1-3